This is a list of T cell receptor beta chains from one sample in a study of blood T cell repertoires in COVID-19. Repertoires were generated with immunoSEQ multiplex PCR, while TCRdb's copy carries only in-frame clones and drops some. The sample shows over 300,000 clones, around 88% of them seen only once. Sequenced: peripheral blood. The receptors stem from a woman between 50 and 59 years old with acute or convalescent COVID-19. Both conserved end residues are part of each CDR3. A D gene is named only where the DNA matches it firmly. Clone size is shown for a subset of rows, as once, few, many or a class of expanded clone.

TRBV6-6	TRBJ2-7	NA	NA	CASSYTSVDYEQYF	TGTGCCAGCAGTTATACGAGCGTAGACTACGAGCAGTACTTC
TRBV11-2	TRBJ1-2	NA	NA	CASSLADSYLYGYTF	TGTGCCAGCAGCTTGGCGGACAGTTATCTCTATGGCTACACCTTC
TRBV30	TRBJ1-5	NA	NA	CAWSDNTGTQHF	TGTGCCTGGAGTGACAACACGGGGACCCAGCATTTT
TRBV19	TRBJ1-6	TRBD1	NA	CASRASYDFGQGESPLHF	TGTGCCAGTAGGGCCTCCTACGACTTTGGACAGGGAGAGTCACCCCTCCACTTT
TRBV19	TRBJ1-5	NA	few	CASRTENQPQHF	TGTGCCAGTAGAACCGAGAATCAGCCCCAGCATTTT
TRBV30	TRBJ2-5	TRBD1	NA	CAWSVGRAGGETQYF	TGTGCCTGGAGTGTAGGCCGGGCAGGGGGAGAGACCCAGTACTTC
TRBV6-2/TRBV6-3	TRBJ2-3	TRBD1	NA	CASSHLGQGLADTQYF	TGTGCCAGCAGTCACCTCGGACAGGGGTTGGCAGATACGCAGTATTTT
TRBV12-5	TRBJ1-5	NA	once	CASGADNSNQPQHF	TGTGCTAGTGGTGCTGACAATAGCAATCAGCCCCAGCATTTT
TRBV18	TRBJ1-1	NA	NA	CASSPDSLEAFF	TGTGCCAGCTCACCAGACAGCCTTGAAGCTTTCTTT
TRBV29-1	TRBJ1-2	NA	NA	CSVERNGGYTF	TGCAGCGTTGAACGCAACGGGGGCTACACCTTC
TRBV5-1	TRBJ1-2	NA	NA	CASSPGRTMSYTF	TGCGCCAGCAGCCCGGGACGGACTATGAGCTACACCTTC
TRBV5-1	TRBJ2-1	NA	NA	CASSLDREGGEQFF	TGCGCCAGCAGCTTGGACAGGGAAGGGGGTGAGCAGTTCTTC
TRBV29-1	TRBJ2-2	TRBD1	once	CSFSGGTGELFF	TGCAGCTTCTCAGGGGGTACCGGGGAGCTGTTTTTT
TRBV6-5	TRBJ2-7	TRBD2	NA	CASRATSGRYEQYF	TGTGCCAGCAGGGCGACTAGCGGAAGATACGAGCAGTACTTC
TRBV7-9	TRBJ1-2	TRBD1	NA	CASSAPGQEVYGYTF	TGTGCCAGCAGCGCCCCGGGACAGGAGGTCTATGGCTACACCTTC
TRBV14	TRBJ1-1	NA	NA	CASSQDPGSERAFF	TGTGCCAGCAGCCAAGATCCGGGGTCCGAGCGAGCTTTCTTT
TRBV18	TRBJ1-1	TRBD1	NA	CASSLASLAGTGPTEAFF	TGTGCCAGCTCACTTGCCTCCCTCGCCGGGACAGGGCCTACTGAAGCTTTCTTT
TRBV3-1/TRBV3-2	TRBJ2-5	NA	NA	CASSQIGTQYF	TGTGCCAGCAGCCAGATCGGGACCCAGTACTTC
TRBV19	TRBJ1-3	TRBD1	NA	CASSRDRVENTIYF	TGTGCCAGTAGTAGGGACAGGGTTGAAAACACCATATATTTT
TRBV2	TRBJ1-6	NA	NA	CASKDSSYNSPLHF	TGTGCCAGCAAGGACAGCTCCTATAATTCACCCCTCCACTTT